One sample yielded the 25 T cell receptor beta chains listed below, sequenced in a study of T cells after yellow fever vaccination. A single record per CDR3 protein comes from TCRdb applying MiXCR to the 5' RACE reads. The data hold some 340,000 distinct CDR3 sequences, with roughly 4.3% observed a single time. Sequences were derived from PBMCs, sampled 5 days after the yellow fever booster vaccination. The receptors shown here come from a man between 18 and 35 years old who received the YFV17D yellow fever vaccine.

This clonotype was counted between two and nine times. V and J are TRBV6-2 or TRBV6-3 and TRBJ2-2, with D perhaps TRBD1 or TRBD2 (5 bases each). Per the germline V gene, CDR1 is MNHEY and CDR2 is SVGEGT. CDR3 size: 17 residues. The germline V and J ends were trimmed by 0 bases and 5 bases, with 16 bases remaining between them. The CDR3 DNA follows: TGTGCCAGCAGTTACTCGAAAGGACGGGGACGGACCGGGGAGCTGTTTTTT. It is translated as CASSYSKGRGRTGELFF.

V is TRBV6-2 or TRBV6-3 and J is TRBJ1-5, with D hard to call. Between the trimmed V and J ends, which lost 2 bases and 2 bases, there was a span of 7 bases. The CDR3 is 14 amino acids. From germline, CDR1 is MNHEY and CDR2 SVGEGT. The CDR3 reads CASSYLRGNQPQHF. The DNA of the CDR3 is TGTGCCAGCAGTTACCTTAGGGGCAATCAGCCCCAGCATTTT.

There are many counts of this clonotype. The chain joins TRBV6-5 to TRBJ2-3; no reliable D call. The CDR3 sequence is 13 residues long. V was shortened by 7 bases and J by 1 base, with 9 bases between the two germline ends. The germline CDR1 and CDR2 sequences are MNHEY and SVGAGI. In DNA, the CDR3 is TGTGCCAGCAAGGTTCCGGGCACAGATACGCAGTATTTT. It codes for CASKVPGTDTQYF.

The rearrangement joins TRBV7-2 to TRBJ1-3; D call uncertain. CDR3 length: 12 amino acids. The germline V gene has CDR1 SGHTA and CDR2 FQGNSA. The ends were cut back, 5 bases at V and 9 bases at J, with 11 bases in the middle. The CDR3 reads CASSLSLGTIYF. CDR3 in DNA: TGTGCCAGCAGCCTGTCCCTGGGCACCATATATTTT.

This rearrangement joins TRBV7-9 to TRBJ2-7; 10 nucleotides agree with TRBD2. Trimming at V came to 5 bases and at J to 2 bases, leaving 6 bases not matched to a gene. The CDR3 covers 15 residues. The V gene's germline CDR1 is SEHNR and CDR2 FQNEAQ (reference sequence). This chain's CDR3 is CASSVRTSGPYEQYF. As DNA, the CDR3 is TGTGCCAGCAGCGTCCGGACTAGCGGACCCTACGAGCAGTACTTC.

There are many counts of this clonotype. CDR3 sequence: CASSLLGGLHTGELFF. The CDR3 DNA reads as TGCGCCAGCAGCCTTTTAGGGGGACTACACACCGGGGAGCTGTTTTTT. The chain combines TRBV4-1 with TRBJ2-2, with a possible D match to TRBD2 (7 bases). The CDR3 covers 16 residues. V lost 4 bases to trimming and J lost 3 bases, with 15 bases between them. Germline V CDR1 and CDR2: MGHRA, YSYEKL.

A few counts support this clonotype. The rearrangement links TRBV4-1 to TRBJ2-7; TRBD1 is a possible D gene (5 bases). Per germline, CDR1 MGHRA and CDR2 YSYEKL. Trimming cost V 0 bases and J 2 bases, with 11 bases left between them. CDR3 length equals 15 residues. This chain's CDR3 is CASSQEWSGTYEQYV. Written as DNA, the CDR3 is TGCGCCAGCAGCCAAGAGTGGTCAGGGACCTACGAGCAGTACGTC.

This clonotype was seen a handful of times. The chain combines TRBV6-1 with TRBJ1-6; 9 positions agree with TRBD1. This CDR3 has 15 residues. V shed 7 bases, J shed 5 bases, and the junction held 6 bases outside the gene matches. Per germline, CDR1 MNHNS and CDR2 SASEGT. The CDR3 protein is CASKERQGDNSPLHF. CDR3 bases: TGTGCCAGCAAGGAGAGACAGGGGGATAATTCACCCCTCCACTTT.

This clonotype was seen more than once but under ten times. The chain employs TRBV11-3 and TRBJ2-3; 8 bases match TRBD2. Germline V gene lookup returns CDR1 SGHNT and CDR2 YENEEA. V trimming: 2 bases; J trimming: 7 bases; junction bases outside the gene matches: 20. CDR3 length equals 19 residues. The CDR3 spells CASSLQGTSGDAARNTQYF. CDR3 nucleotides: TGTGCCAGCAGCTTACAGGGTACTAGCGGCGACGCCGCAAGGAATACGCAGTATTTT. Variable domain in full (rest from reference TRBV11-3 and TRBJ2-3): EAGVVQSPRYKIIEKKQPVAFWCNPISGHNTLYWYLQNLGQGPELLIRYENEEAVDDSQLPKDRFSAERLKGVDSTLKIQPAELGDSAVYLCASSLQGTSGDAARNTQYFGPGTRLTVL.

This chain joins TRBV5-4 and TRBJ1-2; the D is unclear. This CDR3 has 14 amino acids. Per germline, CDR1 SGHNT and CDR2 YYREEE (reference sequence). Trimming removed 6 bases at V and 4 bases at J, with 16 bases between. CDR3 DNA: TGTGCCAGCAATATATTTACCGGCGGCTATGGCTACACCTTC. It yields the protein CASNIFTGGYGYTF.

There are a few counts of this clonotype. The genes are TRBV4-3 and TRBJ1-1; 8 bases align to TRBD1. V gave up 0 bases and J gave up 6 bases; unmatched junction bases: 9. The germline CDR1 and CDR2 sequences are LGHNA and YSLEER. The CDR3 contains 16 residues. The CDR3 spells CASSQDSGQGASEAFF. The CDR3 DNA reads TGCGCCAGCAGCCAAGATAGTGGCCAGGGGGCCTCTGAAGCTTTCTTT.

This clonotype showed up just a few times. The chain has TRBV5-1 and TRBJ2-1; no firm D call. Germline CDR1 reads SGHRS; CDR2 reads YFSETQ. The V gene lost 0 bases and the J gene lost 9 bases, with 13 bases spanning the gap. The CDR3 runs 14 residues. CDR3 protein: CASSLAGEWGEQFF. The CDR3, as DNA: TGCGCCAGCAGCTTGGCCGGTGAGTGGGGTGAGCAGTTCTTC.

The V gene is TRBV24-1, the J gene TRBJ2-3, with D possibly matching TRBD2 (6 bases). This CDR3 is built from 17 residues. Germline V gene lookup returns CDR1 KGHDR and CDR2 SFDVKD. Trimming took off 1 base at V and 6 bases at J, with 19 bases between the two ends. The CDR3, as DNA: TGTGCCACCAGTGATTTTGGGGGAGGTGGAGAGGGGGATACGCAGTATTTT. Translating it yields CATSDFGGGGEGDTQYF.

This clonotype was counted at least ten times. The chain is built from TRBV6-6 and TRBJ2-6; 8 bases line up with TRBD1. Germline V gives CDR1 MNHNY, CDR2 SVGAGI (reference sequence). This CDR3 region has 15 residues. V was clipped by 6 bases and J by 4 bases; unmatched bases: 5. The DNA of the CDR3 is TGTGCCAGCAGGCAGGGGGCGGCGGGGGCCAACGTCCTGACTTTC. This translates into CASRQGAAGANVLTF.

This clonotype was counted between two and nine times. The V call is TRBV6-2 or TRBV6-3, the J call TRBJ2-7, with D maybe TRBD2 (6 bases). V was shortened by 7 bases and J by 6 bases, with 19 bases between the two germline ends. The germline V gene encodes CDR1 MNHEY and CDR2 SVGEGT. This CDR3 region has 14 residues. The CDR3 is CASTISPEGSEQYF. In nucleotides, the CDR3 is TGTGCCAGCACCATCAGCCCGGAGGGGTCCGAGCAGTACTTC.

This clonotype was detected ten times or more. The chain is built from TRBV4-3 and TRBJ1-1; no reliable D call. Per germline, CDR1 LGHNA and CDR2 YSLEER. The CDR3 covers 13 residues. Trimming removed 4 bases from V and 6 bases from J, with 12 bases in between. This CDR3 reads CASSREGPSEAFF. CDR3 nucleotides: TGCGCCAGCAGCCGAGAGGGTCCCTCTGAAGCTTTCTTT.

This clonotype has a handful of counts. The rearrangement uses TRBV12-3 or TRBV12-4 and TRBJ2-7, with TRBD1 as a possible D gene (6 bases). The V gene lost 3 bases and the J gene lost 7 bases, with 10 bases spanning the gap. This CDR3 is built from 12 residues. CDR3 sequence: CASSLGAEEQYF. CDR3 sequence (DNA): TGTGCCAGCAGTTTGGGGGCAGAGGAGCAGTACTTC.

This clonotype was counted many times. This sequence joins TRBV7-2 and TRBJ1-3, with 8 bases fitting TRBD1. CDR3 length: 18 residues. From germline, CDR1 is SGHTA and CDR2 FQGNSA. V was clipped by 8 bases and J by 0 bases; unmatched bases: 15. The CDR3 reads CASVVSWDRTSSGNTIYF. CDR3 DNA: TGTGCCAGCGTTGTGAGCTGGGACAGGACTTCCTCTGGAAACACCATATATTTT.

This clonotype has ten or more counts. The chain has TRBV29-1 and TRBJ2-2; no clear D gene. Germline assignment: CDR1 SQVTM and CDR2 ANQGSEA. Trimming stripped 5 bases from V and 7 bases from J, with 14 bases between. CDR3 length equals 13 residues. CDR3 DNA sequence: TGCAGCGTTAAATATCACACAGACGGGGAGCTGTTTTTT. Translation: CSVKYHTDGELFF.

This clonotype was counted many times. J is TRBJ2-3 and V is TRBV23-1; 7 bases match TRBD1. TRBV23-1 counts as an open reading frame of uncertain function. The CDR3 loop spans 17 amino acids. Trimming took 7 bases from V and 2 from J; bases not matched to a gene: 15. CDR3 sequence: CASTLGAGGYFTDTQYF. DNA for the CDR3: TGCGCCAGCACTCTGGGGGCAGGGGGTTACTTCACAGATACGCAGTATTTT.

This clonotype was seen more than once but under ten times. This chain uses TRBV5-4 with TRBJ2-3; D gene unclear. Trimming removed 5 bases from V and 3 bases from J, with 10 bases in between. This CDR3 is built from 13 residues. Germline CDR1 is SGHNT and CDR2 is YYREEE (reference sequence). The CDR3 nucleotides are TGTGCCAGCAGTACGACTTCGACAGATACGCAGTATTTT. It encodes CASSTTSTDTQYF.

A few counts support this clonotype. The chain combines TRBV10-3 with TRBJ2-5; D ambiguous. Trimming shortened V by 6 bases and J by 1 base, and 9 bases separated the two germline ends. The germline V gene encodes CDR1 ENHRY and CDR2 SYGVKD. The CDR3 loop spans 13 amino acids. Here the CDR3 DNA reads TGTGCCATCAGCCCCTCCGGCCAAGAGACCCAGTACTTC. The encoded protein is CAISPSGQETQYF.

Only a few counts were recorded for this clonotype. This chain links TRBV5-1 with TRBJ2-2; D not certain. Germline CDR1 is SGHRS and CDR2 is YFSETQ. V was shortened by 4 bases and J by 0 bases, with 10 bases between the two germline ends. This CDR3 has 15 amino acids. CDR3 DNA sequence: TGCGCCAGCAGCACCAGGCGCGCGAACACCGGGGAGCTGTTTTTT. As protein: CASSTRRANTGELFF.

CDR3 region: CASSSLKTRSPLHF. CDR3 coding DNA: TGTGCCAGCAGCTCATTAAAGACGAGGTCACCCCTCCACTTT. The V call is TRBV7-2, the J call TRBJ1-6; the D is unclear. Trimming pared 4 bases from V and 10 bases from J, leaving 14 bases between. CDR1 is SGHTA, CDR2 FQGNSA, per germline. The CDR3 extends over 14 amino acids.

This rearrangement joins TRBV5-5 to TRBJ1-2; possibly TRBD1 for D (6 bases). The germline V and J ends were trimmed by 4 bases and 7 bases, with 26 bases remaining between them. Germline CDR1 is SGHKS and CDR2 is YYEKEE (reference sequence). The CDR3 runs 17 residues. In DNA form, the CDR3 reads TGTGCCAGCAGCCTTGTGGTCTTAGGGGGGAGAAGCTTTGGCTACACCTTC. It is translated as CASSLVVLGGRSFGYTF. The full variable domain, its missing parts supplied by reference TRBV5-5 and TRBJ1-2, is DAGVTQSPTHLIKTRGQQVTLRCSPISGHKSVSWYQQVLGQGPQFIFQYYEKEERGRGNFPDRFSARQFPNYSSELNVNALLLGDSALYLCASSLVVLGGRSFGYTFGSGTRLTVV.